This TCR beta chain was captured by sequencing in a study of graft-versus-host responses after intestinal transplantation. As regards this clone: Its specificity is unknown.

This CDR3 region has 13 residues. Per germline, CDR1 MNHNS and CDR2 SASEGT. V lost 5 bases and J lost 0, with 7 bases in between. The protocol was immunoSEQ multiplex PCR, while the TCRdb copy is restricted to in-frame clones and leaves out a portion. The sample records around 110,000 clones, over 75% being singletons. This chain links TRBV6-1 with TRBJ1-1, with unresolved D. Sample: unstimulated CD4+ T cells sorted from spleen or lymph node cells, taken before intestinal transplant. The receptor comes from a human donor who received an intestinal transplant. CDR3 nucleotides: TGTGCCAGCAGTCAGAAGATGAACACTGAAGCTTTCTTT. Amino acid sequence: CASSQKMNTEAFF.